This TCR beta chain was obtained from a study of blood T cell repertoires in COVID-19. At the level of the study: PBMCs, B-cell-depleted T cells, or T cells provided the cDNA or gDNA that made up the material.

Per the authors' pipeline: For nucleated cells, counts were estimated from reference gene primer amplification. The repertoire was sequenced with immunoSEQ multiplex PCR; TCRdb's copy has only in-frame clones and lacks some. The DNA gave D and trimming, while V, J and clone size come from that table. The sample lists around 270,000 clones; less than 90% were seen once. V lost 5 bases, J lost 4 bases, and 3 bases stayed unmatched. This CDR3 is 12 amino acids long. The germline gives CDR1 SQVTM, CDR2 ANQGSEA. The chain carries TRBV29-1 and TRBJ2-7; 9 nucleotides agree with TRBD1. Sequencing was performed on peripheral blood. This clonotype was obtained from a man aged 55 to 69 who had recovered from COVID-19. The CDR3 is CSVRDREYEQYF. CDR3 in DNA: TGCAGCGTTAGGGACAGGGAATACGAGCAGTACTTC.